This entry lists 7 T cell receptor beta chains sequenced from one sample in a study of Ad26.COV2.S vaccination and SARS-CoV-2 variants. This sample's treatment: over 15 received Ad26.COV2.S at low or high dose, single or two shots; roughly five received placebo; per-sample allocation not given. The study sampled participants on day 63 after the first vaccine or placebo injection. The assay was immunoSEQ multiplex PCR, and TCRdb's table has in-frame clones only and misses some. Of 200,000 to 250,000 clones in the sample, roughly 90% are singletons; the top ten hold roughly 10%. This sample comprised peripheral blood, obtained in a trial of Ad26.COV2.S vaccine versus placebo. Receptors were obtained from a person between 18 and 60 years old who received the Ad26.COV2.S COVID-19 vaccine or a placebo.

This CDR3 reads CASSSLTGAYNEQFF. Here the CDR3 DNA reads TGTGCCAGCAGCTCTCTTACAGGCGCCTACAATGAGCAGTTCTTC. This chain links TRBV11-2 with TRBJ2-1; TRBD1 is a possible D gene (5 bases). CDR3 length: 15 amino acids. Germline V CDR1 and CDR2: SGHAT, FQNNGV. V was cut by 4 bases and J by 2 bases, with 12 bases left in between.

The J gene is TRBJ2-5, the V gene TRBV27, with TRBD1 matching 7 bases. Germline trimming cut 6 bases from V and 5 bases from J; bases unmatched to any gene: 6. Germline CDR1 is MNHEY and CDR2 is SMNVEV (reference sequence). This CDR3 comprises 13 residues. The CDR3 reads CASSVRGLETQYF. CDR3 in DNA: TGTGCCAGCAGCGTGAGGGGGCTTGAGACCCAGTACTTC.

CDR3 region: CASSLVEAFANTEAFF. The CDR3 DNA reads as TGTGCCAGCAGCTTGGTTGAGGCATTTGCCAACACTGAAGCTTTCTTT. The genes are TRBV5-8 and TRBJ1-1, with unresolved D. The ends were cut back, 0 bases at V and 2 bases at J, with 14 bases in the middle. The CDR3 totals 16 residues. Germline CDR1 and CDR2: SGHTS and YDEGEE.

V usage is TRBV5-4 and J usage is TRBJ2-7, with 11 bases aligning to TRBD2. The ends lost 4 bases at V and 6 bases at J; junction bases unmatched: 12. Germline CDR1 SGHNT, CDR2 YYREEE (reference sequence). The CDR3 length is 16 residues. The CDR3 region has the DNA TGTGCCAGCAGCACAGGGGAACTAGCGGGAGTAGCCGAGCAGTACTTC. It specifies CASSTGELAGVAEQYF.

The chain joins TRBV19 to TRBJ2-1, with 8 bases lining up with TRBD2. The junction had 4 bases not matched to a gene; V was cut back by 1 base and J by 8 bases. Germline values: CDR1 LNHDA, CDR2 SQIVND (reference sequence). The CDR3 covers 14 residues. The CDR3 region has the DNA TGTGCCAGTAGTATAGCGGGGGGGGGCGATGAGCAGTTCTTC. Protein product: CASSIAGGGDEQFF.

This chain joins TRBV28 and TRBJ2-3; 8 bases agree with TRBD1. The CDR3 is 14 amino acids. CDR1 is MDHEN and CDR2 is SYDVKM in the germline V gene. V lost 6 bases, J lost 1 base, and 3 bases stayed unmatched. In DNA, the CDR3 is TGTGCCAGCAGGTCGGACAGGGGCACAGATACGCAGTATTTT. As protein: CASRSDRGTDTQYF. The whole variable domain, remainder taken from reference TRBV28 and TRBJ2-3, is DVKVTQSSRYLVKRTGEKVFLECVQDMDHENMFWYRQDPGLGLRLIYFSYDVKMKEKGDIPEGYSVSREKKERFSLILESASTNQTSMYLCASRSDRGTDTQYFGPGTRLTVL.

This rearrangement joins TRBV5-1 to TRBJ1-2; TRBD1 is a possible D gene (5 bases). The ends were cut back, 0 bases at V and 4 bases at J, with 13 bases in the middle. Germline loops: CDR1 SGHRS, CDR2 YFSETQ. The CDR3 consists of 15 residues. The CDR3 spells CASSLGGKGVYGYTF. The CDR3 DNA reads as TGCGCCAGCAGCTTGGGGGGGAAAGGAGTCTATGGCTACACCTTC.